This T cell receptor beta chain came from a study of PD-L1 blockade in urothelial cancer (dated by TCRdb to 2015 to 2018). Background for the entire study: Every patient began therapy in the mid-2010s and was given atezolizumab 1,200 mg intravenously every 3 weeks. A median of roughly 140,000 T cells and roughly 80,000 unique TCRs was obtained from blood samples, and a median clonality of roughly 0.074 was observed. An ECOG performance status of 0 or 1 was recorded for the patients, and 0 to 3 prior chemotherapy regimens had been received by the patients. Durable clinical benefit was achieved by nine patients but not by the remaining 20. Pretreatment tumor samples, along with matched peripheral blood serially collected before and after atezolizumab treatment, were subjected to TCR sequencing. Blood samples were analyzed at two time points: 3 weeks after treatment start (second dose) and 6 weeks after treatment start. Durable clinical benefit was defined as a progression-free survival longer than 6 months, and TCR features were additionally tested against progression-free survival and overall survival. Around 29 patients had pretreatment blood TCR-seq, around 25 had at least one posttreatment blood collection, and around 25 had tumor TCR-seq. The study was an exploratory multi-omic analysis of somatic, immune and clinical correlates of response to PD-L1 blockade with atezolizumab in urothelial cancer. In the same patients who had TCR sequencing, pretreatment tumors also underwent whole exome sequencing and RNA sequencing. Twenty-five of 29 patients were identified as males with urothelial cancer of bladder origin, and a prior smoking history was reported by 18 of 29 patients. What the authors observed across the whole study: Because of the small sample size (n ≈ 31) and the many exploratory analyses performed, the results are intended to be regarded as hypothesis-generating. A pretreatment peripheral blood TCR clonality below the median was linked to improved progression-free and overall survival. Greater expansion of tumor-associated TCR clones in peripheral blood 3 weeks after the start of treatment was observed in patients with durable benefit (n of about 20, p = 0.022).

Worth noting for this clone: The target of this receptor is not known. A junction boundary mismatches the germline segment, possibly from a read error.

Synthetic TCR analog templates were spiked into each PCR to estimate absolute template abundance from read counts. The immunoSEQ assay was used to amplify TCRbeta CDR3 regions from genomic DNA with bias-controlled V and J gene primers. Rearranged TCRbeta segments were sequenced at approximately 20X coverage. Per the original workflow: Sequencing errors were corrected by clustering and CDR3s were annotated against IMGT to assign V, D and J genes. Out-of-frame and stop-codon sequences were excluded, and only productive TCRbeta rearrangements were used in downstream analyses. To compute clonality, Shannon entropy was normalized by the log of the number of unique productive sequences and then subtracted from one. Clones differing between time points or between blood and tumor were identified using Fisher's exact test with Benjamini-Hochberg correction, with an adjusted p below 0.01 applied as the threshold. TCRdb holds this immuneACCESS table with in-frame rearrangements only. Some clones are missing; in checked studies, unresolved V genes explain under half, and the rest has no known cause. The DNA gave D and trimming, while V, J and clone size come from that table. The sample contains approximately 51,000 clones, approximately 84% of them found a single time. The ten largest clones add up to approximately 16% of the sample.

Taken from the germline V gene, the CDR1 and CDR2 loops are SGHTA and FQGTGA. From cysteine to phenylalanine, the CDR3 is 13 amino acids long. Only the CDR3 portion is preserved as DNA: 39 bases, with reading frame beginning at the first base. The cohort included about 29 patients with locally advanced or metastatic urothelial carcinoma who were treated at Memorial Sloan Kettering on a trial protocol. Peripheral blood mononuclear cells were collected from each patient pretreatment and during treatment, giving between 1 and 8 total time points per patient. The Qiagen DNeasy Blood extraction kit was used to purify genomic DNA from total PBMCs and tumor samples. PBMCs were collected pretreatment and during treatment, and were isolated and stored as previously described.

The V and J segments used are TRBV7-3 and TRBJ2-5; the D gene identity is not certain. The sequencing here drew on PBMCs, taken around atezolizumab (anti-PD-L1) treatment. The TCR was taken from a man aged 60-69 years with urothelial cancer. For the CDR3, the sequence is CASSRTMAAESHF. The nucleotide sequence is TGTGCCAGCAGCCGTACAATGGCGGCAGAATCTCACTTC.